A selection of T cell receptor beta chains follows, all from one sample in a study of neurological immune-mediated disorders. A single record per CDR3 protein comes from TCRdb applying MiXCR to the 5' RACE reads. The table shows 120,000 or so distinct CDR3 sequences, with 3.2% occurring only once. The specimen was PBMCs. The source is a woman in her twenties or thirties with multiple sclerosis. Each CDR3 is given with its conserved first and last residue. A D gene is named only where the DNA matches it firmly. Size is stated for part of the rows, as once, few or many counts, or as a class when the clone is expanded.

v_call	j_call	d_call	clone_size	cdr3_nt	cdr3_aa
TRBV5-1	TRBJ2-3	-	many	TGCGCCAGCAGAAAGATACATACGCAGTATTTT	CASRKIHTQYF
TRBV6-5	TRBJ1-2	-	many	TGTGCCAGCAGTTTGGGTGTCTTTCAGCAACTTAACTATGGCTACACCTTC	CASSLGVFQQLNYGYTF
TRBV5-1	TRBJ2-2	-	many	TGCGCCAGCAGGAACGCGATTAGGGCCGGGGAGCTGTTTTTT	CASRNAIRAGELFF
TRBV29-1	TRBJ1-1	-	many	TGCAGCCTTGGTGGGGGCGCGTTGAACACTGAAGCTTTCTTT	CSLGGGALNTEAFF
TRBV7-9	TRBJ1-1	TRBD1	many	TGTGCCAGCAGCGCGACAGGGCCAACTGAAGCTTTCTTT	CASSATGPTEAFF
TRBV6-2/TRBV6-3	TRBJ2-5	-	many	TGTGCCGCCGCCGAACTAGGGGGGGAAGAGACCCAGTACTTC	CAAAELGGEETQYF
TRBV24-1	TRBJ1-4	-	many	TGTGCCACCAAAAATCACCGAACTAATGAAAAACTGTTTTTT	CATKNHRTNEKLFF
TRBV6-5	TRBJ1-6	TRBD1	many	TGTGCCAGCAGTCCTGGGACAGGGGTCTTACCCCTCCACTTT	CASSPGTGVLPLHF
TRBV7-9	TRBJ2-7	TRBD1	few	TGTGCCAGCAGCTTTCTAGCAGGGGGCGACTCCTACGAGCAGTACTTC	CASSFLAGGDSYEQYF
TRBV20-1	TRBJ1-2	-	many	TGCAGTGCTAGAGAGGGGGCCAACTATGGCTACACCTTC	CSAREGANYGYTF
TRBV6-1	TRBJ1-6	-	many	TGTGCCAGCAGTGCATTTCCGGACGGTGGGGGCCTGAGTTCACCCCTCCACTTT	CASSAFPDGGGLSSPLHF
TRBV25-1	TRBJ1-2	-	many	TGTGCCAGCAGCGACCCTGGACGGAGCTATGGCTACACCTTC	CASSDPGRSYGYTF
TRBV20-1	TRBJ1-2	TRBD1	many	TGCAGTGCTAGAGTCTCCCTAGGACAGGGGGCGGGTGGCTACACCTTC	CSARVSLGQGAGGYTF
TRBV3-1	TRBJ2-3	-	many	TGTGCCAGCAGCCAAGATTTTACGGGGTTCGGGACAGATACGCAGTATTTT	CASSQDFTGFGTDTQYF
TRBV20-1	TRBJ2-2	TRBD2	few	TGCAGTGCTAGTCTACCTAGCGGGGGCCTCGGAATCACCGGGGAGCTGTTTTTT	CSASLPSGGLGITGELFF
TRBV20-1	TRBJ1-1	-	many	TGCAGTGCTAGAGATGGGCTGAACACTGAAGCTTTCTTT	CSARDGLNTEAFF
TRBV15	TRBJ2-7	-	many	TGTGCCACCAGCAGAGATGATCAGGGCCGGTACTTC	CATSRDDQGRYF
TRBV20-1	TRBJ1-1	-	many	TGCAGTGCCCCCTTCATCAACACTGAAGCTTTCTTT	CSAPFINTEAFF
TRBV20-1	TRBJ2-7	TRBD1	many	TGCAGTGCTAGAAAGGGACAGGCTACCTACGAGCAGTACTTC	CSARKGQATYEQYF
TRBV7-2	TRBJ2-1	-	many	TGTGCCAGCAGCTTAAGTATGGGGGAGCAGTTCTTC	CASSLSMGEQFF
TRBV20-1	TRBJ1-2	-	many	TGCAGTGCTATCTCTTCCCGGACAGCGGATGGCTACACCTTC	CSAISSRTADGYTF
TRBV18	TRBJ1-6	-	-	TGTGCCAGCTCCAGGGAACAGGGTCCTTTATCGAATTCACCCCTCCACTTT	CASSREQGPLSNSPLHF
TRBV10-3	TRBJ1-2	-	many	TGTGCCATCAGTGGGGCAGCTAGGAACTATGGCTACACCTTC	CAISGAARNYGYTF
TRBV10-3	TRBJ1-2	-	many	TGTGCCACCAGCCTCGAGGAAGGCTACACCTTC	CATSLEEGYTF